These T cell receptor beta chains were read from a single sample in a study of blood T cell repertoires in COVID-19. The table came from immunoSEQ multiplex PCR; TCRdb's copy has only in-frame clones and leaves some out. The profile shows around 140,000 clones, 77% of them singletons. Sequenced material: peripheral blood. Receptor source: a woman in her forties or fifties with active or convalescent COVID-19. CDR3s include the opening cysteine and the closing phenylalanine or tryptophan. A D gene is named only where the DNA matches it firmly. The size of a clone is reported for some rows only, either as once, few or many, or as a class for expanded clones.

>TRBJ1-1|.|TRBV4-2|TRBD1
CASSQNTGGLGNTEAFF
TGTGCCAGCAGCCAAAATACAGGGGGCCTGGGGAACACTGAAGCTTTCTTT
>TRBJ2-1|once|TRBV9|.
CASSLVSVTRYNEQFF
TGTGCCAGCAGCCTCGTTAGCGTTACTCGCTACAATGAGCAGTTCTTC
>TRBJ2-2|.|TRBV20-1|TRBD1
CSASEDRVGTGELFF
TGCAGTGCTAGTGAGGACAGGGTCGGCACCGGGGAGCTGTTTTTT
>TRBJ2-7|.|TRBV30|TRBD2
CAWSLRGGPQYF
TGTGCCTGGAGTCTCCGGGGGGGCCCGCAGTACTTC
>TRBJ2-3|.|TRBV6-6|.
CASSYSGPQDTQYF
TGTGCCAGCAGTTACTCTGGGCCTCAGGATACGCAGTATTTT
>TRBJ1-4|.|TRBV4-3|.
CASSQGVGSEKLFF
TGCGCCAGCAGCCAAGGGGTAGGGAGCGAAAAACTGTTTTTT
>TRBJ2-1|once|TRBV7-6|TRBD2
CASSQGLAGGYNEQFF
TGTGCCAGCAGCCAGGGACTAGCGGGGGGGTACAATGAGCAGTTCTTC
>TRBJ2-1|.|TRBV3-1/TRBV3-2|TRBD2
CASSPPGSGRRNEQFF
TGTGCCAGCAGCCCCCCCGGGAGCGGGAGGCGAAATGAGCAGTTCTTC
>TRBJ1-5|few|TRBV5-4|.
CAFQGREDQPQHF
TGTGCATTCCAGGGGCGCGAGGATCAGCCCCAGCATTTT
>TRBJ1-1|.|TRBV6-2/TRBV6-3|.
CASSPRDYGGNTEAFF
TGTGCCAGCAGTCCCCGGGACTACGGGGGGAACACTGAAGCTTTCTTT
>TRBJ2-2|.|TRBV25-1|.
CASRLANTGELFF
TGTGCCAGCCGGCTAGCGAACACCGGGGAGCTGTTTTTT
>TRBJ2-1|.|TRBV6-2/TRBV6-3|TRBD2
CASSSLSGGLYNEQFF
TGTGCCAGCAGTTCCCTTAGCGGGGGGCTCTACAATGAGCAGTTCTTC
>TRBJ2-1|few|TRBV28|.
CASSSNLHNEQFF
TGTGCCAGCAGTTCGAATCTACACAATGAGCAGTTCTTC
>TRBJ1-2|.|TRBV9|.
CASSAPEGSYGYTF
TGTGCCAGCAGCGCCCCAGAGGGCAGCTATGGCTACACCTTC
>TRBJ2-3|.|TRBV6-4|.
CASSDRGSSTDTQYF
TGTGCCAGCAGTGACCGGGGGTCTAGCACAGATACGCAGTATTTT
>TRBJ2-2|.|TRBV7-2|.
CASSFLGGRVGAGELFF
TGTGCCAGCAGCTTTCTGGGGGGGCGGGTCGGTGCCGGGGAGCTGTTTTTT
>TRBJ1-1|.|TRBV19|TRBD1
CASSQGARTEAFF
TGTGCCAGTAGTCAGGGGGCGAGGACTGAAGCTTTCTTT
>TRBJ1-5|few|TRBV6-1|TRBD1
CASSEIRRDRGRGNQPQHF
TGTGCCAGCAGTGAAATAAGAAGGGACAGGGGGCGAGGCAATCAGCCCCAGCATTTT
>TRBJ2-1|.|TRBV5-4|TRBD1
CASSLEDRGSNEQFF
TGTGCCAGCAGCTTGGAGGACAGGGGGTCCAATGAGCAGTTCTTC
>TRBJ1-4|.|TRBV21-1|.
CASSKVQANNEKLFF
TGTGCCAGCAGCAAAGTACAGGCGAATAATGAAAAACTGTTTTTT
>TRBJ2-3|.|TRBV5-4|.
CASSLDRYTQYF
TGTGCCAGCAGCTTGGATCGGTATACGCAGTATTTT
>TRBJ1-2|.|TRBV2|.
CASRRDDGRGYGYTF
TGTGCCAGCAGGAGAGATGACGGTAGGGGCTATGGCTACACCTTC
>TRBJ2-3|.|TRBV19|TRBD2
CASNFGGRASDTQYF
TGTGCCAGTAATTTCGGCGGGAGAGCATCAGATACGCAGTATTTT
>TRBJ1-5|.|TRBV2|.
CASSEDSYSNQPQHF
TGTGCCAGCAGTGAGGACAGTTATAGCAATCAGCCCCAGCATTTT
>TRBJ2-7|once|TRBV30|.
CAWSVRAVANEQYF
TGTGCCTGGAGTGTACGAGCGGTGGCTAACGAGCAGTACTTC
>TRBJ2-3|.|TRBV18|TRBD1
CASSATGGEPDTQYF
TGTGCCAGCTCGGCGACAGGGGGCGAGCCAGATACGCAGTATTTT
>TRBJ2-1|.|TRBV7-9|.
CASSSPGGLHNEQFF
TGTGCCAGCAGCTCCCCCGGGGGGCTTCACAATGAGCAGTTCTTC
>TRBJ2-1|.|TRBV25-1|.
CASSEQGARSYNEQFF
TGTGCCAGCAGTGAACAAGGGGCTAGGAGCTACAATGAGCAGTTCTTC
>TRBJ2-2|few|TRBV10-1|TRBD2
CASTSGNTGELFF
TGCGCCAGCACTAGCGGGAACACCGGGGAGCTGTTTTTT
>TRBJ1-4|.|TRBV7-2|TRBD1
CASSSTGEENEKLFF
TGTGCCAGCAGCTCAACAGGGGAGGAAAATGAAAAACTGTTTTTT
>TRBJ2-7|.|TRBV7-3|TRBD1
CASSPLGDRGGEQYF
TGTGCCAGCAGCCCACTGGGGGACAGGGGAGGCGAGCAGTACTTC
>TRBJ1-4|.|TRBV19|TRBD1
CASSIVMGQRNEKLFF
TGTGCCAGTAGTATAGTAATGGGACAGAGGAATGAAAAACTGTTTTTT
>TRBJ1-1|once|TRBV6-5|.
CASSYSSAGVNTEAFF
TGTGCCAGCAGTTACTCGTCAGCGGGGGTGAACACTGAAGCTTTCTTT
>TRBJ1-1|.|TRBV6-5|TRBD1
CASSTRQGRSTEAFF
TGTGCCAGCAGTACCCGACAGGGGAGAAGTACTGAAGCTTTCTTT
>TRBJ2-3|few|TRBV27|TRBD2
CASSPLAGGQFGDTQYF
TGTGCCAGCAGTCCTCTAGCGGGAGGGCAGTTTGGAGATACGCAGTATTTT
>TRBJ2-1|once|TRBV6-5|TRBD1
CASSGQGYEQFF
TGTGCCAGCAGCGGACAGGGGTATGAGCAGTTCTTC
>TRBJ2-7|.|TRBV15|.
CATSSPSRGGYEQYF
TGTGCCACCAGCAGCCCTTCAAGGGGCGGCTACGAGCAGTACTTC
>TRBJ2-3|.|TRBV24-1|TRBD2
CATSDPGLAGADTQYF
TGTGCCACCAGTGATCCCGGACTAGCGGGGGCAGATACGCAGTATTTT
>TRBJ2-3|once|TRBV11-3|TRBD1
CASSSLGQVGDTQYF
TGTGCCAGCAGCTCCCTAGGACAGGTTGGGGATACGCAGTATTTT
>TRBJ1-6|.|TRBV5-1|TRBD1
CASSRTGGNSPLHF
TGCGCCAGCAGCAGGACAGGGGGGAATTCACCCCTCCACTTT
>TRBJ1-5|.|TRBV7-2|TRBD1
CASSRDRVRGWPQHF
TGTGCCAGCAGCCGGGACAGGGTGAGGGGTTGGCCCCAGCATTTT